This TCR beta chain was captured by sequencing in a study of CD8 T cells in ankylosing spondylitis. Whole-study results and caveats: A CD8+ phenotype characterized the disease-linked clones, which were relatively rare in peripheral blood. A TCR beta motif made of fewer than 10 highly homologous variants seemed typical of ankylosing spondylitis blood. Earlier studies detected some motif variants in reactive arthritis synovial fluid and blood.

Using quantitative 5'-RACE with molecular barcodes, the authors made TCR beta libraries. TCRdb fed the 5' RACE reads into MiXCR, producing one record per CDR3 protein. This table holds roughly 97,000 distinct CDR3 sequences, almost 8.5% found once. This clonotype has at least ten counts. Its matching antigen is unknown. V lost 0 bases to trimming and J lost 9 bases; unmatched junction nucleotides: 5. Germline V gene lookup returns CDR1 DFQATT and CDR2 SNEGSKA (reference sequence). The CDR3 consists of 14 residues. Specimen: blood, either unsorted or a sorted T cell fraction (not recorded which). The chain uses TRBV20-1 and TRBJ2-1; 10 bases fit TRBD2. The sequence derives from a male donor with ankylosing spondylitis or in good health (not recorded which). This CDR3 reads CSARDGLAGVEQFF. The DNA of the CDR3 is TGCAGTGCTAGAGATGGCCTAGCGGGAGTTGAGCAGTTCTTC.